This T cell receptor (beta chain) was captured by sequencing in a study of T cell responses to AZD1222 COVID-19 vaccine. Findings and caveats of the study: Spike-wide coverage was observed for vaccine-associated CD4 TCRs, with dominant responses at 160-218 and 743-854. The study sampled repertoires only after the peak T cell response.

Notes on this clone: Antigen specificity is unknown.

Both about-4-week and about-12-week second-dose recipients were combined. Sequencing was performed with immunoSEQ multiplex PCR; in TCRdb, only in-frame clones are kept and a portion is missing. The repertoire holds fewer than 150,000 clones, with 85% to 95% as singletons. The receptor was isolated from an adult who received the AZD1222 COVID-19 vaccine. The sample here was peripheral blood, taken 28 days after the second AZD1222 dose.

DNA of the CDR3: TGTGCCAGCAGTGAACCCCAAGAAGGAGAAAAACTGTTTTTT. This sequence encodes CASSEPQEGEKLFF. The chain links TRBV2 to TRBJ1-4; no firm D call. Trimming shortened V by 2 bases and J by 8 bases, and 12 bases separated the two germline ends. The germline V gene encodes CDR1 SNHLY and CDR2 FYNNEI. The CDR3 runs to 14 residues.